This TCR beta chain came from a study of shared clonotypes between healthy human individuals. Study-level information: Donors had three CD4 naive, three CD4 memory, two CD8 naive and one CD8 memory plate apiece.

The study, taken as a whole, reports: Sequencing depth was a factor that was expected to affect clonotype sharing among donors. A generally larger estimated richness was seen in naive subsets than in memory subsets.

Losses at the gene ends were 6 bases for V and 2 bases for J; bases not matched to a gene: 3. This CDR3 is 13 amino acids long. Germline CDR1 and CDR2: MGHDK and SYGVNS. Remarks on this clone: Its antigen is currently unknown.

Researchers partitioned CD4+ cells into CD45RA+ naive and CD45RA-negative memory subsets. Sequenced by immunoSEQ multiplex PCR; TCRdb stores in-frame clones only, minus some. The sample includes 640,000 or so clones, roughly 78% of them seen just once. Sequencing input: memory CD4+ T cells sorted from blood. Subset indicated: CD45RA-negative fraction. The V call is TRBV25-1, the J call TRBJ2-7, with TRBD1 identical over 8 bases. This clonotype was sampled from a woman in her thirties in good health. The CDR3 loop reads CASRDRVTYEQYF. DNA of the CDR3: TGTGCCAGCAGGGACAGGGTAACCTACGAGCAGTACTTC.